This TCR beta chain was obtained from a study of Graves' ophthalmopathy and Graves' hyperthyroidism. The authors amplified TCR beta CDR3 regions from RNA transcripts. First-round RT-PCR used HTBI primers; second-round multiplex PCR followed. MiXCR was run by TCRdb on the multiplex PCR reads, yielding one entry per CDR3 protein. The table lists hundreds of thousands of distinct CDR3 sequences, about a fifth of them singletons, with about 6.6% in the top ten. This clonotype occurred many times. J lost 1 base, V lost 3 bases, and 10 bases had no gene match. The germline CDR1 and CDR2 sequences are DFQATT and SNEGSKA (reference sequence). CDR3 length: 18 residues.

V is TRBV20-1 and J is TRBJ2-7; TRBD2 matches at 15 bases. The receptor was isolated from a woman aged 18-29 years with stable Graves' hyperthyroidism. Some clones in this sample may be carry-over from other donors' samples. Sample: peripheral blood. CDR3 sequence reads: CSASPGLAGGSPSYEQYF. CDR3 sequence (DNA): TGCAGTGCTAGCCCGGGACTAGCGGGGGGATCGCCTTCCTACGAGCAGTACTTC.